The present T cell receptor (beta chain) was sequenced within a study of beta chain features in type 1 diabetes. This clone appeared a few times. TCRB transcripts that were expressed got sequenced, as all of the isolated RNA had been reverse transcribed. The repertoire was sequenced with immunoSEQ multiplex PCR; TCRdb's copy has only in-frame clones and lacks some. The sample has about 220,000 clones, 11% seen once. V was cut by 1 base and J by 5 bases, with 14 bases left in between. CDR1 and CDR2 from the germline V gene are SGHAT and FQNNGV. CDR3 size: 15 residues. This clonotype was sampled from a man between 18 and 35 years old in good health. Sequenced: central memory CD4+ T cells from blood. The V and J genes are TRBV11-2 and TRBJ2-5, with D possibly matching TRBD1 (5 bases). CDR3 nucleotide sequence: TGTGCCAGCAGCTTAGTCCCAGGGTCAGGGGAGACCCAGTACTTC. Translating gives CASSLVPGSGETQYF.